The text below deals with one TCR beta chain. The sample holds many counts of this clonotype. Its antigen is unknown. The sample holds no much larger clone one base away, and base qualities are not on file. The data are from a study of early T cells in non-severe SARS-CoV-2 infection (dated by TCRdb to about 2021). Broadly, across the study: Because TCR sequencing was done on bulk RNA from unsorted whole blood, the alpha and beta chains could not be paired.

The library relied on 5' RACE. Sequencing used a NextSeq 500. In the TCR library protocol, unique molecular identifiers were attached to individual cDNA molecules to correct for PCR bias and sequencing error. Sequencing covered both TCR alpha and beta chains, and within each sample the abundances of alpha and beta sequences were tightly co-correlated. The source study handled its data this way. Decombinator V4 was used to perform V gene, J gene and CDR3 annotation of TCR sequences. Expanded TCRs were defined as changing significantly between any two time points under a Poisson model with p below 0.0001. TCR abundances were normalised to the total number of TCRs sequenced per sample and were expressed as counts per million. TRAV1-2 paired with TRAJ12, TRAJ20 or TRAJ33 defined MAIT TCRs, while TRAV10 paired with TRAJ18 defined iNKT TCRs. VDJdb, accessed 1 November 2021, was searched for CMV, EBV and SARS-CoV-2 annotated TCRs, excluding TCRs annotated for multiple antigens. The public reads were reprocessed in TCRdb via fastp at Q25 and MiXCR, keeping in-frame beta chains. One record per CDR3 amino acid sequence lists the most common genes and DNA. The V and J calls follow TCRdb's processing rather than the paper's. The sample yields 55,000 to 75,000 distinct CDR3 sequences; 10% were counted once. Clones ranked in the top ten supply around a sixth of the sample.

Set within a cohort of healthcare workers in London, UK, this nested case-control study involved weekly PCR testing of nasopharyngeal swabs along with blood sampling. Healthcare workers were recruited during the week of the UK lockdown, between 23 and 31 March 2020, and followed weekly for up to 16 weeks. Study-wide conclusions, independent of this receptor: Matching against VDJdb was skewed toward anti-spike CD8 responses, likely underestimated virus-specific expansions, and missed private and CD4 specificities.

V loses 4 bases, J loses 5 bases, and the germline ends lie 14 bases apart. Based on the germline V gene, the CDR1 and CDR2 sequences are SGHTA and FQGNSA. The CDR3, cysteine through phenylalanine, is 15 amino acids long. CDR3 DNA is the only sequence kept; it has 45 bases, read in frame from the first base. This sample comprised whole blood, obtained at baseline. The clonotype originates from an adult who was a healthcare worker with PCR-confirmed SARS-CoV-2 infection or an uninfected control (not recorded which). The rearrangement joined TRBV7-2 to TRBJ2-2, with TRBD1 as a weak D call on 5 bases. DNA sequence: TGTGCCAGCAGCTCCGTCTCTACAGGAACCGGGGAGCTGTTTTTT. Its protein is CASSSVSTGTGELFF.